This T cell receptor beta chain was recorded in a study of T cell responses to AZD1222 COVID-19 vaccine (dated by TCRdb to about 2021). Background for the entire study: AZD1222 recipients given second doses at about 4 weeks or at about 12 weeks were pooled, since spike-specific TCR depth and breadth were not found to differ between the two schedules. A total of 230 to 250 trial participants underwent TCR sequencing, of whom roughly 210 received two doses of AZD1222 and about 25 received two doses of the MenACWY control vaccine. Enrollment into the trials was organized by age into subgroups of 18-55, 56-69 and 70-plus years, and those subgroups contained roughly 150, 30 and 60 TCR-sequenced participants, respectively. What the authors observed across the whole study: Reportedly, almost half of the unique spike-specific TCRs recognized epitopes lying outside the regions that are mutated in the B.1.351 and B.1.1.7 variants. Because no day 14 peak-response samples were available, repertoires were characterized only after the peak T cell response. Conclusions about previously exposed vaccinees are limited, since just a handful of AZD1222 recipients were seropositive for SARS-CoV-2 at baseline. The 56-69-year group was small, and its depth increase did not reach significance, likely because of low power. Spike-specific TCR breadth and depth rose significantly after two AZD1222 doses compared with day 0 and with MenACWY recipients. Participants were mostly white British and included more females than males, and it was suggested by the authors that clonal diversity may have been underestimated. CD4 TCRs associated with the vaccine covered the entire spike protein, and the dominant responses were in regions 160-218 and 743-854.

As concerns this clone: Its antigen has not been determined. No much larger clone exists at a distance of one base, and base qualities are not known.

The germline V gene encodes CDR1 SEHNR and CDR2 FQNEAQ (reference sequence). V is pared back by 4 bases and J by 0 bases, with 11 bases lying between the germline termini. Measured from the cysteine to the phenylalanine, the CDR3 is 15 residues long. The read is trimmed to its CDR3 DNA, 45 bases read in frame from base 1. The sample's time point, from its label and the paper: baseline before first vaccination. Vaccinee samples came from UK trials COV001 and COV002, including a single-blind randomized controlled phase 2/3 trial of AZD1222 (ChAdOx1 nCoV-19) in healthy adults. For TCRbeta chain sequencing, PBMC samples from trial participants were taken at day 0 and at day 28 after the second dose. The CDR3 regions of human TCRbeta chains were analyzed by immunosequencing. The source study handled its data this way. Repertoire TCRs were checked for matches against a reference library of SARS-CoV-2-specific TCRs that had been generated using the MIRA antigen-specificity platform. Breadth was defined as the fraction of unique TCRs that were SARS-CoV-2-associated, and depth was defined as the fraction of total T cells that were SARS-CoV-2-associated. Using the MIRA data, each spike-specific TCR was assigned both to the spike region to which the TCR was reactive and to a CD4 or CD8 class. Log10-transformed breadth and depth values were compared by one-way ANOVA with Sidak's multiple comparisons tests. TCRdb mirrors the immuneACCESS table, restricted to in-frame sequences. Some clones are absent from its copies; in checked studies, under half trace to an unresolved V gene, and the reason for the others is unknown. V and J calls and clone size come straight from that table; D and trimming were deduced from the DNA. The sample table contains 170,000 or so clones; only one count was recorded for just over 90% of them. Approximately 3% of the sample rests with the top ten.

The chain employs TRBV7-9 and TRBJ2-3, with no confident D gene call. This TCR came from an adult in good health. The material sequenced was peripheral blood, taken on day 0 of AZD1222 vaccination. The CDR3 is CASSSQATSTDTQYF. The nucleotide sequence reads as follows: TGTGCCAGCAGCTCCCAGGCGACTAGCACAGATACGCAGTATTTT.